These 2 T cell receptor beta chains were all obtained from the same sample, sequenced in a study of T cell repertoires in cytomegalovirus infection. TCRdb ran MiXCR on the reads and lists one entry per CDR3 protein. The sample comprises approximately 100,000 distinct CDR3 sequences, around a quarter of which are singletons, and about two fifths rests with the top ten. Sequencing was performed on CD8+ T cells from PBMCs. The receptors were gathered from a human donor in good health (CMV status not recorded). Some clones in this sample may be carry-over from other donors' samples.

The genes are TRBV27 and TRBJ2-7; 7 bases match TRBD1. The CDR3 is 13 amino acids. Germline trimming cut 3 bases from V and 5 bases from J; bases unmatched to any gene: 4. Looked up from germline, CDR1 is MNHEY and CDR2 is SMNVEV (reference sequence). CDR3 sequence reads: CASSFNRGNEQYF. Here the CDR3 DNA reads TGTGCCAGCAGTTTTAACAGGGGCAACGAGCAGTACTTC.

This clonotype showed up many times. This sequence joins TRBV11-2 and TRBJ1-1; a weak D match, TRBD1 (6 bases). Germline-derived CDR1 and CDR2 are SGHAT and FQNNGV. The CDR3 runs to 16 residues. Trimming shortened V by 4 bases and J by 1 base, and 16 bases separated the two germline ends. CDR3 nucleotide sequence: TGTGCCAGCAGCTCAACCTCTCCGGGACAGAACACTGAAGCTTTCTTT. It translates to CASSSTSPGQNTEAFF.